This note documents a single T cell receptor beta chain sequence. The germline CDR1 and CDR2 sequences are LGHNA and YNFKEQ. The CDR3 sequence is 15 residues long. After removal of 3 bases from V and 6 bases from J, the junction contained 9 bases not matched to a gene. The table came from immunoSEQ multiplex PCR; TCRdb's copy has only in-frame clones and leaves some out. In the table there are 180,000 or so clones, around 83% of which are singletons. The data derive from a study of blood T cell repertoires in COVID-19. For the study at large: Collection of acute and convalescent COVID-19 samples took place in the United States, Italy and Spain.

Donors in Cohort 3 counted as recovered after two negative PCRs, clearance, or symptom resolution. V is TRBV4-2 and J is TRBJ1-2; TRBD1 agrees at 8 bases. Sequencing was performed on PBMCs or T cells enriched from blood (not recorded which). This clonotype originated in a man between 40 and 49 years old who had recovered from COVID-19. CDR3 sequence (DNA): TGTGCCAGCAGCCAGGACAGGACAGGGCCGGATGGCTACACCTTC. It specifies CASSQDRTGPDGYTF.